A single sample is the source of the 5 T cell receptor beta chains below, sequenced in a study of PD-1 blockade in classical Hodgkin lymphoma. After autologous stem cell transplantation all patients relapsed, and prior brentuximab vedotin exposure differed between cohorts. Magnetic negative selection purified CD4+ T cells from thawed PBMCs. Profiled with immunoSEQ multiplex PCR; TCRdb holds only in-frame clones, not every one. The repertoire holds over 30,000 clones, approximately 92% seen once, with roughly 0.24% in the top ten. The sequenced sample was CD4+ T cells from blood, obtained at baseline. These receptors originate from a human donor with classical Hodgkin lymphoma.

The CDR3 spells CASALSAYNEQFF. CDR3 coding DNA: TGTGCCAGCGCCCTCAGCGCGTACAATGAGCAGTTCTTC. The chain carries TRBV6-4 and TRBJ2-1; D remains ambiguous. The CDR3 runs to 13 residues. CDR1 and CDR2 (germline): MRHNA, SNTAGT. Trimming removed 8 bases from V and 4 bases from J, with 12 bases in between.

The chain uses TRBV6-5 and TRBJ2-2; D may be TRBD1 (7 bases). This CDR3 spans 14 amino acids. The germline V and J ends were trimmed by 0 bases and 6 bases, with 8 bases remaining between them. Looked up from germline, CDR1 is MNHEY and CDR2 is SVGAGI. CDR3 region: CASSYSRGAGELFF. In DNA form, the CDR3 reads TGTGCCAGCAGTTACTCCAGGGGGGCCGGGGAGCTGTTTTTT.

This chain connects TRBV25-1 to TRBJ1-3; no definite D call. Germline loops: CDR1 MGHDK, CDR2 SYGVNS. CDR3 length: 15 residues. V was trimmed by 3 bases and J by 4 bases, leaving 13 bases between them. For the CDR3, the DNA is TGTGCCAGCAGTGACTGGAAGGCGCTCGGAAACACCATATATTTT. Protein product: CASSDWKALGNTIYF.

This chain connects TRBV27 to TRBJ2-7; the D is unclear. The CDR3 covers 16 residues. The V gene's germline CDR1 is MNHEY and CDR2 SMNVEV (reference sequence). Between the trimmed V and J ends, which lost 3 bases and 5 bases, there was a span of 20 bases. In DNA form, the CDR3 reads TGTGCCAGCAGTTTGGGCTCCCCTCGACCCGCGAACGAGCAGTACTTC. This gives the protein CASSLGSPRPANEQYF.

This rearrangement joins TRBV10-3 to TRBJ1-2, with D maybe TRBD1 (5 bases). The CDR3 runs 12 residues. Germline loops: CDR1 ENHRY, CDR2 SYGVKD. V dropped 8 bases and J dropped 7 bases, with 14 bases sitting between them. CDR3 DNA sequence: TGTGCCATCTCGGGGGTGATTGCTGGCTACACCTTC. Residues: CAISGVIAGYTF.